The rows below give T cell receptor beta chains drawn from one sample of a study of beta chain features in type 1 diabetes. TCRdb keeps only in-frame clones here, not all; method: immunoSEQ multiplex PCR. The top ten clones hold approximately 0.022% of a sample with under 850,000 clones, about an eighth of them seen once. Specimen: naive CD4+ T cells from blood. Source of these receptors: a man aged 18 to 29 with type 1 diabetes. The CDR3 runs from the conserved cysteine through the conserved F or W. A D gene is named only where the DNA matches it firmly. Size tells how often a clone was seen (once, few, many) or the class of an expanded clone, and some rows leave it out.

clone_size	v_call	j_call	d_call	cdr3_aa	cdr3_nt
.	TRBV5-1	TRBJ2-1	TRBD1	CASSPLGQGLGEQFF	TGCGCCAGCAGCCCGCTGGGACAGGGTTTGGGTGAGCAGTTCTTC
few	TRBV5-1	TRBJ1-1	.	CASSLLPGPHTEAFF	TGCGCCAGCAGCCTATTACCGGGCCCCCACACTGAAGCTTTCTTT
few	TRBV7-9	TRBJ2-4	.	CASRRVGASGEVIQYF	TGTGCCAGCAGGAGAGTTGGAGCGTCAGGGGAGGTCATTCAGTACTTC
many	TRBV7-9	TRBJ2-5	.	CASSLAAQETQYF	TGTGCCAGCAGCTTAGCGGCCCAAGAGACCCAGTACTTC
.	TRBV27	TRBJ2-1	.	CASSLYEGYNEQFF	TGTGCCAGCAGTTTGTATGAGGGCTACAATGAGCAGTTCTTC
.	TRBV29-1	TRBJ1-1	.	CSVGVRSLNTEAFF	TGCAGCGTTGGTGTGCGGAGTTTGAACACTGAAGCTTTCTTT
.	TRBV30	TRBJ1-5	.	CAWSVDLNSNQPQHF	TGTGCCTGGAGTGTGGATCTTAATAGCAATCAGCCCCAGCATTTT
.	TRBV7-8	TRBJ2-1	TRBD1	CASSIGTGGYNEQFF	TGTGCCAGCAGCATTGGGACAGGGGGCTACAATGAGCAGTTCTTC
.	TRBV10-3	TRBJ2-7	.	CATRRGALSYEQYF	TGTGCCACTAGACGGGGTGCCCTTTCCTACGAGCAGTACTTC
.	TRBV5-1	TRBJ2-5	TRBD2	CASSLAPSGGQETQYF	TGCGCCAGCAGCTTGGCCCCTAGCGGGGGGCAGGAGACCCAGTACTTC
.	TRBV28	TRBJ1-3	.	CASSTTGYSGNTIYF	TGTGCCAGCAGTACTACAGGGTACTCTGGAAACACCATATATTTT
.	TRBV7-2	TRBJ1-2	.	CASSYDRQYGYTF	TGTGCCAGCAGCTATGACAGGCAGTATGGCTACACCTTC
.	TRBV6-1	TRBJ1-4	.	CASSERRQIEKLFF	TGTGCCAGCAGTGAACGTAGACAAATTGAAAAACTGTTTTTT
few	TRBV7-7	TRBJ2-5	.	CASSFSSTGTQETQYF	TGTGCCAGCAGCTTCTCTAGTACTGGGACCCAAGAGACCCAGTACTTC
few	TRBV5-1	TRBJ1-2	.	CASSPSGEGGYTF	TGCGCCAGCAGCCCGAGTGGGGAAGGTGGCTACACCTTC
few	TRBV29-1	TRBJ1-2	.	CSVGAGPNYGYTF	TGCAGCGTGGGCGCCGGTCCTAACTATGGCTACACCTTC
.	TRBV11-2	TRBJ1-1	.	CASSPGQWNTEAFF	TGTGCCAGCAGCCCAGGACAGTGGAACACTGAAGCTTTCTTT
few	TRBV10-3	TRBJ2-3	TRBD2	CAIAKGLAADTQYF	TGTGCCATCGCGAAGGGACTAGCGGCAGATACGCAGTATTTT
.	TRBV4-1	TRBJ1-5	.	CASSQDQKTWNSNQPQHF	TGCGCCAGCAGCCAAGACCAAAAAACGTGGAATAGCAATCAGCCCCAGCATTTT
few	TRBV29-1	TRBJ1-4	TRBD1	CSVEDPGPGRGELGELFF	TGCAGCGTTGAAGATCCCGGACCAGGCAGGGGGGAACTTGGGGAACTGTTTTTT